The entry that follows covers one TCR beta chain sequence. What it recognizes is unknown. V was cut by 9 bases and J by 8 bases, with 11 bases left in between. CDR1 is MNHNS and CDR2 is SASEGT in the germline V gene. CDR3 size: 11 residues. The data belong to a study of cytomegalovirus exposure and HLA in healthy donors. Study-wide results and limits: Earlier analysis yielded a pattern in which most TCR beta V segments were productive about 90% or about 30% of the time. The majority of CMV-associated TCR beta chains were reported as apparently HLA-restricted in a later analysis.

PCR involved 60 Vbeta and 13 Jbeta primers. Repertoires were generated with immunoSEQ multiplex PCR, while TCRdb's copy carries only in-frame clones and drops some. Among 150,000 to 170,000 clones, 70% to 80% were seen once, and the ten largest hold approximately 7.7%. The gene calls are TRBV6-1 and TRBJ2-1; D is uncertain. The origin of this receptor is a man younger than 45 in good health and CMV-seropositive. Sequences were obtained from PBMCs. CDR3 DNA sequence: TGTGCCAGTACAGCCGTGGATGAGCAGTTCTTC. It specifies CASTAVDEQFF.